This T cell receptor (beta chain) was captured in a study of blood T cells in healthy people across ages. Combining a sample-barcoded 5' primer with a J-beta primer mix, a second PCR ran for roughly 7 to 12 cycles. TCRdb called the 5' RACE reads again in MiXCR, with one record for every CDR3 protein. Of just over 1 million distinct CDR3 sequences in the sample, 35% to 50% were seen once. This CDR3 has 13 residues. The V gene end was trimmed by 1 base and the J gene end by 3 bases; junction bases not matched to a gene: 2. In germline, CDR1 is DFQATT, CDR2 SNEGSKA (reference sequence). The sample taken for sequencing was blood. The source is a woman aged 60-75 years in good health. V gene TRBV20-1 combines with J gene TRBJ1-2; 7 positions agree with TRBD1. CDR3 sequence (DNA): TGCAGTGCTAGAGGGGACAGACACTATGGCTACACCTTC. It yields the protein CSARGDRHYGYTF.